This T cell receptor (beta chain) was found in a study of blood T cell repertoires in COVID-19. The wider study: Some COVID-19 samples were acute and others convalescent; all came from the United States, Italy and Spain.

The sample holds one count of this clone. Generated by immunoSEQ multiplex PCR, the TCRdb table keeps only in-frame clones and is missing some. The sample includes over 200,000 clones, roughly 77% of them seen just once. The length of the CDR3 is 14 residues. Germline CDR1 MNHEY, CDR2 SVGAGI. Trimming at V came to 7 bases and at J to 3 bases, leaving 4 bases not matched to a gene. Sample: peripheral blood. J is TRBJ1-5 and V is TRBV6-5; the match to TRBD1 covers 9 bases. This TCR derives from an elderly woman with acute or convalescent COVID-19. The CDR3 region has the DNA TGTGCCAGCATTGGGACAGGGAACAATCAGCCCCAGCATTTT. Amino acids: CASIGTGNNQPQHF.